This T cell receptor (beta chain) was recovered during a study of tumor-infiltrating lymphocytes in localized non-small cell lung cancer (dated by TCRdb to about 2021). With regard to the full study: Several histologies were represented in the cohort, which also included both smokers and never-smokers as well as patients whose samples were collected after neoadjuvant chemotherapy. The same patients underwent several integrated assays, with TCR sequencing performed together with flow cytometry, multiplex immunofluorescence, RNA-seq, exome sequencing and proteomics. Each patient contributed resected tumor tissue and uninvolved lung tissue from the same patient, described as non-adjacent to the tumor. In total, the ICON cohort consisted of 140 or so surgical patients with localized non-small cell lung cancer who had their tumors resected. For under 60 patients, immunoSEQ T-cell fraction was compared between paired tumor and uninvolved lung.

The study at large found these results: TCRbeta sequencing supported higher T cell infiltration in tumors than in uninvolved lung tissue, consistent with immunofluorescence CD3 counts. TCR-derived T-cell fraction did not differ between the flow cytometry-defined immunotypes IM1 (good prognosis) and IM2 (poor prognosis). Recurrence-free survival showed no association with tumor T-cell fraction from TCR sequencing (p = 0.61). Because different pieces of the same tissue were used for different assays, technical variation could not be separated from intratumor heterogeneity. Because assay coverage varied across patients depending on available tissue quantity, TCR sequencing was performed for only a subset of the cohort.

ICON enrollment began in the first half of 2016, and the last patient was enrolled in 2018. A subcohort of some 80 patients provided fresh tumor and matched uninvolved tissue for in-depth immune analyses, with TCR sequencing among those analyses. No cell sorting was done, and TCR sequencing was instead run on DNA isolated from bulk tissue. The T-cell fraction in tumor and uninvolved lung tissue was provided by TCR sequencing with the immunoSEQ assay. The authors processed their data as follows. For survival analysis, patients were split into high (upper tertile) and low (lower two tertiles) T-cell fraction groups and compared by log-rank test. A signed-rank test was used to check for differences in T-cell fraction between paired tumor and uninvolved lung. Held by TCRdb, this immuneACCESS table contains in-frame sequences only and omits some clones. Under half of the omission traces to an unresolved V gene where checked; the cause of the rest is unknown. V and J calls and clone size are those listed in that table; D and trimming were worked out from the DNA. The sample table shows over 9,000 clones, and about four fifths are seen once. The top ten constitute 6% to 9% of the sample.

Note on this clone: What this receptor recognizes is not known. Base quality data are lacking; no much larger clone is found one base away.

The CDR3 holds 15 amino acids from the cysteine to the phenylalanine. Only the CDR3 part of the read is kept: 45 bases, read in frame from the first base. Trimming leaves V shorter by 1 base and J shorter by 7 bases, with the junction holding 5 bases beyond the gene matches. Per the germline V gene (reference sequence), SGHNT is the CDR1 and YYREEE is the CDR2. The V and J genes are TRBV5-4 and TRBJ2-1; TRBD2 matches 10 bases in the middle. The sample taken for sequencing was lung tumor tissue. This clonotype was obtained from a human donor with non-small cell lung cancer. The CDR3 here reads CASSLFASGGNEQFF. The bases read TGTGCCAGCAGCTTGTTTGCTAGCGGGGGTAATGAGCAGTTCTTC.